This is a list of T cell receptor beta chains from one sample in a study of T cell repertoires in cytomegalovirus infection. Each CDR3 protein gets one entry after TCRdb re-called the reads with MiXCR. Of some 800,000 distinct CDR3 sequences in the sample, 32% were seen once. For these TCRs, the target antigens are not known. Sample: cultured CD8+ T cells from PBMCs, taken from culture after CMV antigen stimulation. These receptors all come from a human donor in good health (CMV status not recorded). Some clones in this sample may be carry-over from other donors' samples. The CDR3 runs from the conserved cysteine through the conserved F or W. A D gene is named only where the DNA matches it firmly. Only part of the rows carry a size: once, few, many, or a class if the clone is expanded.

v_gene,abundance,d_gene,j_gene,CDR3nt,CDR3aa
TRBV7-6,few,NA,TRBJ2-5,TGTGCCAGCTCAGCTTCAGGGGAAGGTTTCTTAGGAGAGACCCAGTACTTC,CASSASGEGFLGETQYF
TRBV10-3,few,TRBD1,TRBJ2-7,TGTGCCATCAGTGACTCGGGACAGGGCTTGTACGAGCAGTACTTC,CAISDSGQGLYEQYF
TRBV19,NA,TRBD1,TRBJ1-2,TGTGCCAGTAGTACCGATTTCAGGGGGCCGGACTATGGCTACACCTTC,CASSTDFRGPDYGYTF
TRBV12-3/TRBV12-4,many,TRBD2,TRBJ2-3,TGTGCCAGCAGTTTTCGACTAGCGGGGGACTTCGGCACAGATACGCAGTATTTT,CASSFRLAGDFGTDTQYF
TRBV9,NA,NA,TRBJ1-2,TGTGCCAGCAGCGTAGGATCAGGGATCGGCTATGGCTACACCTTC,CASSVGSGIGYGYTF
TRBV7-6,NA,NA,TRBJ1-5,TGTGCCAGCAGCTTGCTGGGGGCGCGCAATCAGCCCCAGCATTTT,CASSLLGARNQPQHF
TRBV5-4,NA,NA,TRBJ2-1,TGTGCCAGCAGCCCGGGCTCCGATGGGGGAGCCGCTTCCAATGAGCAGTTCTTC,CASSPGSDGGAASNEQFF
TRBV2,NA,TRBD1,TRBJ1-5,TGTGCCAGCAGTGAAGGCAGGGGGAGGGATCAGCCCCAGCATTTT,CASSEGRGRDQPQHF
TRBV10-3,NA,NA,TRBJ2-3,TGTGCCATCAGGGCCAGCACAGATACGCAGTATTTT,CAIRASTDTQYF
TRBV4-2,few,TRBD2,TRBJ2-3,TGTGCCAGCAGCCAAGATGGACTAGCGGGGGCTCGGGATACGCAGTATTTT,CASSQDGLAGARDTQYF
TRBV7-3,NA,NA,TRBJ1-5,TGTGCCAGCAGCTTACTAGGGGAGGCCAATCAGCCCCAGCATTTT,CASSLLGEANQPQHF
TRBV6-5,NA,NA,TRBJ2-3,TGTGCCAGCAGTTACTCGGGGCCGCGCACAGATACGCAGTATTTT,CASSYSGPRTDTQYF
TRBV27,NA,NA,TRBJ2-1,TGTGCCAGCAGTTTATCGTGGTTCGAGATCTTGGGGAATGAGCAGTTCTTC,CASSLSWFEILGNEQFF
TRBV10-3,NA,NA,TRBJ2-6,TGTGCCATCAGGTCAGGGCTTCTGGTTTATGGTGGGGCCAACGTCCTGACTTTC,CAIRSGLLVYGGANVLTF
TRBV6-1,NA,NA,TRBJ2-2,TGTGCCAGCAGTGAAGCAGGGGACACCGGGGAGCTGTTTTTT,CASSEAGDTGELFF
TRBV7-9,NA,NA,TRBJ1-2,TGTGCCAGCAGCGACCGACGGGTGGACGGCTACACCTTC,CASSDRRVDGYTF
TRBV12-3/TRBV12-4,NA,NA,TRBJ1-2,TGTGCCAGCAGTTTAGCCCCCACGACAGCGGTCGGCTACACCTTC,CASSLAPTTAVGYTF
TRBV6-6,NA,NA,TRBJ2-2,TGTGCCAGCAGTGTGTCAGGGACCACCGGGGAGCTGTTTTTT,CASSVSGTTGELFF
TRBV15,NA,NA,TRBJ1-5,TGTGCCACCAGCAGAGATTTAGGTCTAGATCAGCCCCAGCATTTT,CATSRDLGLDQPQHF
TRBV6-1,NA,NA,TRBJ1-2,TGTGCCAGCAGCCTTGAGATCCACTATGGCTACACCTTC,CASSLEIHYGYTF
TRBV7-8,few,NA,TRBJ1-2,TGTGCAGCCGGGACCGTTAACTATGGCTACACCTTC,CAAGTVNYGYTF
TRBV12-5,NA,NA,TRBJ2-3,TGTGCTAGTGGTTTTTCTCTGGGAAGCCCAGATACGCAGTATTTT,CASGFSLGSPDTQYF